What follows are 20 T cell receptor beta chains derived from one specimen sequenced in a study of monozygotic twins with inflammatory bowel disease. Using the 5' RACE reads, TCRdb records one entry per CDR3 protein without DNA. The sample table sets out fewer than 450,000 distinct CDR3 sequences. The sequenced material came from blood. The receptors here all came from a human donor with ulcerative colitis or Crohn's disease, or a healthy co-twin of an affected twin (not recorded which).

The chain's CDR3 is CAISEATGTYEQYF. This rearrangement joins TRBV10-3 to TRBJ2-7; TCRdb indicates TRBD1, and absent DNA this call remains unverified. Germline V gene data show CDR1 as ENHRY and CDR2 as SYGVKD. This CDR3 spans 14 amino acids.

The V gene is TRBV20-1, the J gene TRBJ2-3; checking the TCRdb D call of TRBD1 is not possible without DNA. The CDR3 loop spans 14 amino acids. Per the germline V gene, CDR1 is DFQATT and CDR2 is SNEGSKA (reference sequence). The CDR3: CSGTGSLRTDTQYF.

This chain uses TRBV12-3 or TRBV12-4 with TRBJ2-3; lacking DNA, the TRBD1 call made by TCRdb goes unchecked. The CDR3 has 15 amino acids. The CDR3 sequence is CASSFWVGGADTQYF.

This chain connects TRBV20-1 to TRBJ2-3. Germline V lookup: CDR1 DFQATT, CDR2 SNEGSKA (reference sequence). The CDR3 has 13 amino acids. The CDR3 protein is CSARVTGTDTQYF.

The chain recombines TRBV7-2 with TRBJ2-1; TCRdb names TRBD1, which stays unverified in the absence of DNA. The CDR3 runs to 14 residues. The germline CDR1 and CDR2 sequences are SGHTA and FQGNSA. The CDR3 loop is CASRTGAAYNEQFF.

This chain connects TRBV27 to TRBJ1-5. In germline, CDR1 is MNHEY, CDR2 SMNVEV (reference sequence). CDR3 length: 13 amino acids. Here the CDR3 reads CASTTGPYQPQHF.

This chain connects TRBV21-1 to TRBJ2-5; lacking DNA, the TRBD1 call made by TCRdb goes unchecked. TRBV21-1 is classified as a pseudogene. The CDR3 sequence is 17 residues long. CDR3 loop: CASSTRLFRRGKETQYF.

V and J are TRBV29-1 and TRBJ1-3. CDR1 is SQVTM and CDR2 is ANQGSEA in the germline V gene. The CDR3 length is 13 residues. The CDR3 spells CSVVPYSGNTIYF.

The chain combines TRBV20-1 with TRBJ2-6; the TCRdb call, TRBD2, lacks DNA for checking. CDR1 DFQATT and CDR2 SNEGSKA come from the germline V gene (reference sequence). This CDR3 has 14 residues. The CDR3 protein is CSAMGDAGANVLTF.

The chain employs TRBV15 and TRBJ2-6; lacking DNA, the TRBD1 call made by TCRdb goes unchecked. Looked up from germline, CDR1 is LNHNV and CDR2 is YYDKDF (reference sequence). This CDR3 region has 19 residues. The CDR3 is CATSRDRGWQLSGANVLTF.

V is TRBV12-3 or TRBV12-4 and J is TRBJ1-3; lacking DNA, the TRBD1 call made by TCRdb goes unchecked. The CDR3 has 17 residues. CDR3: CASSLAGQLYSGNTIYF.

The rearrangement uses TRBV5-1 and TRBJ1-2; the D call from TCRdb, TRBD1, cannot be confirmed without DNA. This CDR3 spans 14 amino acids. Germline V gene data show CDR1 as SGHRS and CDR2 as YFSETQ. CDR3 amino acids: CASSPAGRNYGYTF. The full variable domain, its missing parts supplied by reference TRBV5-1 and TRBJ1-2, is KAGVTQTPRYLIKTRGQQVTLSCSPISGHRSVSWYQQTPGQGLQFLFEYFSETQRNKGNFPGRFSGRQFSNSRSEMNVSTLELGDSALYLCASSPAGRNYGYTFGSGTRLTVV.

The rearrangement links TRBV2 to TRBJ2-4; with no DNA, the TCRdb D assignment of TRBD2 cannot be verified. The CDR3 contains 15 residues. The germline V gene encodes CDR1 SNHLY and CDR2 FYNNEI. CDR3 region: CATGGTREAKNIQYF.

The rearrangement joins TRBV11-2 to TRBJ2-1; TCRdb returns TRBD1, unconfirmable since there is no DNA. The length of the CDR3 is 16 residues. Germline V gene data show CDR1 as SGHAT and CDR2 as FQNNGV. The CDR3 sequence: CASSRTGTPIYNEQFF. The full variable domain, with the rest looked up from reference TRBV11-2 and TRBJ2-1, is EAGVAQSPRYKIIEKRQSVAFWCNPISGHATLYWYQQILGQGPKLLIQFQNNGVVDDSQLPKDRFSAERLKGVDSTLKIQPAKLEDSAVYLCASSRTGTPIYNEQFFGPGTRLTVL.

This sequence joins TRBV3-1 and TRBJ2-3. The CDR3 has 13 amino acids. CDR1 is LGHDT, CDR2 YNNKEL, per germline (reference sequence). CDR3 residues: CASSQQGTDTQYF.

V and J are TRBV11-2 and TRBJ2-1; TCRdb outputs TRBD1, but without DNA this stays unchecked. This CDR3 comprises 13 residues. Germline CDR1 SGHAT, CDR2 FQNNGV. The CDR3 sequence is CASSSGQANEQFF.

The gene calls are TRBV6-2 or TRBV6-3 and TRBJ2-5; lacking DNA, the TRBD2 call made by TCRdb goes unchecked. Germline V gene sequence: CDR1 MNHEY, CDR2 SVGEGT. The CDR3 extends over 14 amino acids. The CDR3 here is CASIREASEENQYF.

CDR3 amino acids: CASSLAGLASTYEQYF. The chain joins TRBV13 to TRBJ2-7; checking the TCRdb D call of TRBD2 is not possible without DNA. Germline V gene lookup returns CDR1 PRHDT and CDR2 FYEKMQ (reference sequence). The length of the CDR3 is 16 residues.

The V and J genes are TRBV5-6 and TRBJ2-7; TCRdb lists TRBD2, though no DNA is available to test this call. The CDR3 spans 16 residues. Per germline, CDR1 SGHDT and CDR2 YYEEEE. The CDR3 sequence is CASSHGLAGTPYEQYF.

This chain uses TRBV20-1 with TRBJ2-2; TCRdb's D gene call, TRBD2, goes unchecked for lack of DNA. The CDR3 runs to 14 residues. Looked up from germline, CDR1 is DFQATT and CDR2 is SNEGSKA (reference sequence). This CDR3 is CSAWTSGVTGELFF.